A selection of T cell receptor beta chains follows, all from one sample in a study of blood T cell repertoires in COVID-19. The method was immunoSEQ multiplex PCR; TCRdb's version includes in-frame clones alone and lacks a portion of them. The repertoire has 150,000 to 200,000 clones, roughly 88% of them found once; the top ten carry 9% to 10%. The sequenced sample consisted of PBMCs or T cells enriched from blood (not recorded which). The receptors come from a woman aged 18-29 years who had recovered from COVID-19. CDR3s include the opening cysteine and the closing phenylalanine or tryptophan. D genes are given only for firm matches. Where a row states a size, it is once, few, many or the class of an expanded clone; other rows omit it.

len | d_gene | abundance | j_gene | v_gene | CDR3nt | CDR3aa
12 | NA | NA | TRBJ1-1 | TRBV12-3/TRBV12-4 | TGTGCCAGCAGTTTCGAGGGCACTGAAGCTTTCTTT | CASSFEGTEAFF
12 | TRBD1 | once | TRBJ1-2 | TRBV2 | TGTGCCAGAACAGGGGGTGACTATGGCTACACCTTC | CARTGGDYGYTF
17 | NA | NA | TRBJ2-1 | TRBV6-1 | TGTGCCAGCAGTGAATTGGGTGGGGGGAGCTCCTACAATGAGCAGTTCTTC | CASSELGGGSSYNEQFF
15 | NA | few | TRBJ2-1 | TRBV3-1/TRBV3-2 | TGTGCCAGCAGCCAAGATACGCGAATCGACAATGAGCAGTTCTTC | CASSQDTRIDNEQFF
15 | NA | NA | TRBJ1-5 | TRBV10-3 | TGTGCCATCAGAGAGGGACTCGAAAGCAATCAGCCCCAGCATTTT | CAIREGLESNQPQHF
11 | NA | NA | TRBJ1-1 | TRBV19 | TGTGCCTCCAAGAGGGGGACTGAAGCTTTCTTT | CASKRGTEAFF
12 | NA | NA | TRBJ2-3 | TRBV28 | TGTGCCAGCAGTTTGCCTACCCGAACGCAGTATTTT | CASSLPTRTQYF
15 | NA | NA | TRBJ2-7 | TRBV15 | TGTGCCACCAGCAGAGAGGGCACCGACCCATACGAGCAGTACTTC | CATSREGTDPYEQYF
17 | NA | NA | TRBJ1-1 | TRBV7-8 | TGTGCCAGCAGCCTGGGACACGGGATGATCATGAACACTGAAGCTTTCTTT | CASSLGHGMIMNTEAFF
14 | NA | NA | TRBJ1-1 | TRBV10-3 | TGTGCCATCAGTGACTCTCGGGGGGGCACTGAAGCTTTCTTT | CAISDSRGGTEAFF
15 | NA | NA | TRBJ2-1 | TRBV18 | TGTGCCAGCTCACCTAGCGGGGGGACAGGGAATGAGCAGTTCTTC | CASSPSGGTGNEQFF